This T cell receptor beta chain was identified in a study of Ad26.COV2.S vaccination and SARS-CoV-2 variants. Study-level information: COV1001, an Ad26.COV2.S trial, supplied this vaccine-arm donor.

Specified treatment: roughly 20 received Ad26.COV2.S at low or high dose, single or two shots; several received placebo; per-sample allocation not given. Sampling took place 63 days after the first vaccine or placebo injection. The sample came from a Boston adult aged 18-55 years. An Ad26 vector carrying the Wuhan-strain SARS-CoV-2 spike served as the vaccine. Unmatched junction bases numbered 4, after V lost 5 bases and J lost 1 base. This CDR3 comprises 15 residues. Germline CDR1 MNHEY, CDR2 SMNVEV (reference sequence). Sequencing used immunoSEQ multiplex PCR; TCRdb keeps in-frame clones, though not all of them. This table holds almost 400,000 clones, around 89% found once.

The chain joins TRBV27 to TRBJ2-7, with 11 bases identical to TRBD2. The sample consisted of peripheral blood, taken in a trial of Ad26.COV2.S vaccine versus placebo. This clonotype originated in a person between 18 and 60 years old who received the Ad26.COV2.S COVID-19 vaccine or a placebo. The CDR3 protein is CASSLIAGGSYEQYF. In nucleotides, the CDR3 is TGTGCCAGCAGTCTCATAGCGGGAGGGTCCTACGAGCAGTACTTC.